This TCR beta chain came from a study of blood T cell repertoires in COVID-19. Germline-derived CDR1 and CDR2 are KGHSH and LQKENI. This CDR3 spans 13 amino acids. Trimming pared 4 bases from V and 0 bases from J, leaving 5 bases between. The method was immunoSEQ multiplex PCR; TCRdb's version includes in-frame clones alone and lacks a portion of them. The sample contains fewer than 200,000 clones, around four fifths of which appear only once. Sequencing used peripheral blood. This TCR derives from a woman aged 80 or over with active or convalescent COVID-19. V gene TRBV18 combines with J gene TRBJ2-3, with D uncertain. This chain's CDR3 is CASSRDSTDTQYF. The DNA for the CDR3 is TGTGCCAGCTCACGAGATAGCACAGATACGCAGTATTTT.